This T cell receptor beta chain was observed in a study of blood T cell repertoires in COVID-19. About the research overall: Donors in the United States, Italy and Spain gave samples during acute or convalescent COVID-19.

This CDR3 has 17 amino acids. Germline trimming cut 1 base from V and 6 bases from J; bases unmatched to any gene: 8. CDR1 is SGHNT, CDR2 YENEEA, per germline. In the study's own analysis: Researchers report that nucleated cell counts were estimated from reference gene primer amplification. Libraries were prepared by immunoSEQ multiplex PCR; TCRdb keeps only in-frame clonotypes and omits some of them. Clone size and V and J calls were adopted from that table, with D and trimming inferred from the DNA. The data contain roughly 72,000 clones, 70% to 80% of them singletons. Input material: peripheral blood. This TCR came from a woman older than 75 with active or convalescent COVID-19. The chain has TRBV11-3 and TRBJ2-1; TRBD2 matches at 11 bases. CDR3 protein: CASSLGVSGRAPNEQFF. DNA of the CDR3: TGTGCCAGCAGCTTAGGGGTTAGCGGGAGGGCCCCCAATGAGCAGTTCTTC.